Here is one T cell receptor (beta chain) with its context. As yet, its antigen is unknown. V gave up 9 bases and J gave up 5 bases; unmatched junction bases: 20. CDR1 is MGHRA, CDR2 YSYEKL, per germline. This CDR3 is 17 amino acids long. Generated by immunoSEQ multiplex PCR, the TCRdb table keeps only in-frame clones and is missing some. Among over 45,000 clones listed, about 80% were seen once. Specified time point: week 23, last vaccination. A single vaccine dose contained 300 ug of mutant IDH1 20-mer peptide, and topical imiquimod was used with it. This entry is derived from a study of a mutant IDH1 vaccine in newly diagnosed glioma. Looking at the study overall: Across weeks 1, 3, 5, 7, 11, 15, 19 and 23, patients received a vaccination each time, eight in all. Initiation of the vaccine course occurred 4-6 weeks after radiotherapy alone, or alongside temozolomide cycles. Radiotherapy, temozolomide, or both had been given previously, and both were given to most.

Study results and caveats: Alterations occurring in top peripheral T cell clonotypes seemed unrelated to pseudoprogression.

The chain employs TRBV4-1 and TRBJ2-5; 8 bases are shared with TRBD1. The source was PBMCs, collected from a glioma patient whose treatment included an IDH1 peptide vaccine. The receptor was isolated from a man aged 35 to 55 with glioma. The chain's CDR3 is CAREKTTGQGAWETQYF. The CDR3 DNA is TGCGCCAGGGAAAAAACAACCGGGCAGGGGGCTTGGGAGACCCAGTACTTC.